This T cell receptor (beta chain) was found in a study of T cells in Graves' hyperthyroidism and ophthalmopathy. In this sample, this clonotype turned up many times. Trimming left V 3 bases short and J 3 bases short, with 12 bases between. CDR1 is DFQATT, CDR2 SNEGSKA, per germline (reference sequence). This CDR3 comprises 13 residues. Using RNA transcripts as the source, TCR beta CDR3 regions were amplified. The primer set for the first-round RT-PCR of the TCR CDR3 was HTBI. TCRdb redid the calling of the multiplex PCR reads with MiXCR, one entry per CDR3 protein. This sample has almost 500,000 distinct CDR3 sequences, with under 25% found just once.

The sequenced sample was blood. This chain uses TRBV20-1 with TRBJ2-7; D unresolved. This TCR came from a woman between 65 and 79 years old with Graves' ophthalmopathy. The CDR3 sequence: CSASSTGGYEQYF. DNA of the CDR3: TGCAGTGCTAGTAGTACGGGTGGCTACGAGCAGTACTTC.